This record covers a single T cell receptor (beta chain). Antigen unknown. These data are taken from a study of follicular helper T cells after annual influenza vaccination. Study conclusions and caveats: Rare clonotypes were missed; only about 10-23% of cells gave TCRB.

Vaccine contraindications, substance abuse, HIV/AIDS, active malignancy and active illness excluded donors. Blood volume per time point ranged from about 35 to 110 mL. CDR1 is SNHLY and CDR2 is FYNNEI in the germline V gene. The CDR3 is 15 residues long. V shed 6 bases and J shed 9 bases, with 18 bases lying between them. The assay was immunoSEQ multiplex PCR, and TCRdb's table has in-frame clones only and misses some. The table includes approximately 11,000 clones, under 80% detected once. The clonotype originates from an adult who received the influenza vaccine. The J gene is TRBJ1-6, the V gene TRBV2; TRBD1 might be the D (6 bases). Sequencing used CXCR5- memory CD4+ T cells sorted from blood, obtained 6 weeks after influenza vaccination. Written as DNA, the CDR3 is TGTGCCAGCAGGGACAGAGGGGTGGGGGTTTCACCCCTCCACTTT. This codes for CASRDRGVGVSPLHF.